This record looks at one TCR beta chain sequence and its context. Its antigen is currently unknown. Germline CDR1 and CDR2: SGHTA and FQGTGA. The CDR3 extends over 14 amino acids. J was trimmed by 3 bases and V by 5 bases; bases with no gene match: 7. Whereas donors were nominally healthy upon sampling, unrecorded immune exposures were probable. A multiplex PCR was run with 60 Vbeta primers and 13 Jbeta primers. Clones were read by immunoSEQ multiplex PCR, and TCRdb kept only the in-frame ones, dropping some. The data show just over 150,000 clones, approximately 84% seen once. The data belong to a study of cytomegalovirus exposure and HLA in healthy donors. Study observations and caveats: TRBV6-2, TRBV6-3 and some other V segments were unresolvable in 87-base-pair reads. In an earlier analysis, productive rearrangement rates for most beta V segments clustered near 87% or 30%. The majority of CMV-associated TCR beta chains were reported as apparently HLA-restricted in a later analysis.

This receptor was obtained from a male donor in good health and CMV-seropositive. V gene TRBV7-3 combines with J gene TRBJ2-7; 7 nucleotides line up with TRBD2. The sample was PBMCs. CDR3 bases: TGTGCCAGCAGCCCGAGCGGGACGGACTACGAGCAGTACTTC. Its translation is CASSPSGTDYEQYF.